This TCR beta chain was retrieved from a study of graft-versus-host responses after intestinal transplantation. Across the study: Uniformly, recipients were administered anti-thymocyte globulin induction with subsequent tacrolimus and steroids for approximately three years.

Study-level points and caveats: High graft-versus-host to host-versus-graft T cell clonal ratios marked allografts of patients with graft-donor macrochimerism. Marrow from the recipient contained GvH clones, some of which had appeared first in ileum or blood.

The CDR3 contains 16 residues. Germline V gene data show CDR1 as MDHEN and CDR2 as SYDVKM. Unmatched junction bases numbered 10, after V lost 3 bases and J lost 5 bases. Data came from immunoSEQ multiplex PCR; TCRdb stores just in-frame clones and leaves some out. The repertoire includes 50,000 to 75,000 clones, roughly 90% of them detected once, and about 1.7% sits in the top ten. In its sample, this clone ranks as medium-sized. Its target is unknown. The V call is TRBV28, the J call TRBJ2-1; 7 nucleotides align to TRBD2. The sample in question was unstimulated CD8+ T cells sorted from spleen or lymph node cells, obtained before transplant. The sequence derives from a human donor who was the organ donor for an intestinal transplant. The CDR3 is CASSLLGGSPNNEQFF. CDR3 DNA sequence: TGTGCCAGCAGTTTGTTGGGCGGGAGTCCAAACAATGAGCAGTTCTTC.